These 2 T cell receptor beta chains came from one sample sequenced in a study of regulatory T cells in long-lasting Graves disease. Assembly of TCR beta libraries relied on iRepertoire HTBI primers together with Arm-PCR of CDR3 regions. From the multiplex PCR reads, TCRdb called clonotypes with MiXCR, one entry per CDR3 protein. The sample yields 250,000 to 400,000 distinct CDR3 sequences, about 20% seen once. The time point is: newly diagnosed GD, antithyroid drugs for less than 3 months. The TCR library used RNA extracted from PBMCs. The sequencing used peripheral blood mononuclear cells (PBMCs), collected at new diagnosis, from a patient treated with antithyroid drugs. These receptor sequences come from a female donor with Graves disease.

This clonotype was recorded many times. The rearrangement links TRBV18 to TRBJ1-2; D unresolved. The V gene lost 8 bases and the J gene lost 0 bases, with 4 bases spanning the gap. Germline values: CDR1 KGHSH, CDR2 LQKENI. This CDR3 is 11 amino acids long. The CDR3 region is CASTTNYGYTF. In DNA, the CDR3 is TGTGCCAGCACCACTAACTATGGCTACACCTTC. The full variable domain, with the rest looked up from reference TRBV18 and TRBJ1-2, is NAGVMQNPRHLVRRRGQEARLRCSPMKGHSHVYWYRQLPEEGLKFMVYLQKENIIDESGMPKERFSAEFPKEGPSILRIQQVVRGDSAAYFCASTTNYGYTFGSGTRLTVV.

This clonotype appeared many times. The chain has TRBV18 and TRBJ1-5; D uncertain. Germline values: CDR1 KGHSH, CDR2 LQKENI. The germline V and J ends were trimmed by 1 base and 7 bases, with 8 bases remaining between them. This CDR3 comprises 13 residues. In DNA form, the CDR3 reads TGTGCCAGCTCACCACAGGGTAGCCAGCCCCAGCATTTT. It codes for CASSPQGSQPQHF. The full variable domain, with the rest looked up from reference TRBV18 and TRBJ1-5, is NAGVMQNPRHLVRRRGQEARLRCSPMKGHSHVYWYRQLPEEGLKFMVYLQKENIIDESGMPKERFSAEFPKEGPSILRIQQVVRGDSAAYFCASSPQGSQPQHFGDGTRLSIL.